This entry is about one T cell receptor beta chain. The sample originates from a study of blood T cell repertoires in COVID-19. About the research overall: COVID-19 samples collected from the United States, Italy and Spain covered acute and convalescent phases. PBMCs, B-cell-depleted T cells, or T cells were the source of the cDNA or gDNA that made up the material.

In the authors' workflow: For nucleated cells, counts were estimated from reference gene primer amplification. Profiled with immunoSEQ multiplex PCR; TCRdb holds only in-frame clones, not every one. V, J and clone size are those of that table, while D and trimming were read from the DNA. The data hold 230,000 or so clones, with 81% observed a single time. While infection was still active, Seattle patients were enrolled and then followed longitudinally. The material sequenced was peripheral blood. This receptor was identified in a woman aged 80 or over with COVID-19, enrolled during active disease.

As DNA, the CDR3 is TGTGCCAGCTCACTCGACAGAGAAAAACTGTTTTTT. It yields the protein CASSLDREKLFF. V is TRBV18 and J is TRBJ1-4; the D gene is possibly TRBD1 (5 bases). Germline CDR1 reads KGHSH; CDR2 reads LQKENI. The CDR3 has 12 amino acids. The germline V and J ends were trimmed by 4 bases and 8 bases, with 8 bases remaining between them.